One sample yielded the 27 T cell receptor beta chains listed below, sequenced in a study of OX40 agonist ivuxolimab in advanced cancers. The data were produced by immunoSEQ multiplex PCR, yet TCRdb's version contains in-frame clones alone and is incomplete. The sample includes approximately 70,000 clones, 82% of them seen just once. Material: CD4+ or CD8+ T cells sorted from blood, obtained in a trial of the OX40 agonist ivuxolimab. All receptors derive from an adult with an advanced solid tumor such as melanoma, head and neck, liver or kidney cancer.

V and J are TRBV7-9 and TRBJ1-6; tentatively, D is TRBD1 (5 bases). V lost 1 base and J 11 bases, leaving 12 bases between the germline ends. From germline, CDR1 is SEHNR and CDR2 FQNEAQ (reference sequence). This CDR3 contains 14 residues. CDR3 amino acids: CASSLEGHQPPLHF. The DNA of the CDR3 is TGTGCCAGCAGCTTAGAAGGACACCAGCCACCCCTCCACTTT.

The chain links TRBV6-1 to TRBJ1-5, with D tentatively TRBD1 (6 bases). The CDR3 extends over 14 amino acids. V lost 4 bases to trimming and J lost 3 bases, with 10 bases between them. Germline-derived CDR1 and CDR2 are MNHNS and SASEGT. The CDR3 DNA reads TGTGCCAGCAGTGTAAACAGGGCCAATCAGCCCCAGCATTTT. Protein product: CASSVNRANQPQHF.

The chain recombines TRBV6-1 with TRBJ1-4; D is uncertain. The CDR3 is 12 residues long. Germline assignment: CDR1 MNHNS and CDR2 SASEGT. V shed 5 bases and J shed 6 bases, with 7 bases lying between them. The CDR3, as DNA: TGTGCCAGCAGTCCGTCTTATGAAAAACTGTTTTTT. This encodes CASSPSYEKLFF.

This clone was seen only a few times. This rearrangement joins TRBV7-8 to TRBJ1-1; perhaps TRBD1 as D (5 bases). The CDR3 is 17 residues long. The germline V gene encodes CDR1 SGHVS and CDR2 FQNEAQ. The V end was cut by 4 bases, the J end by 1 base, with 19 bases between. CDR3 loop: CASSSPRGRASNTEAFF. The CDR3 DNA reads TGTGCCAGCAGCTCCCCCCGGGGCAGGGCCTCGAACACTGAAGCTTTCTTT.

There are a few counts of this clone. The chain uses TRBV30 and TRBJ1-4; 9 bases align to TRBD1. The length of the CDR3 is 18 residues. Trimming took 1 base from V and 10 from J; bases not matched to a gene: 19. CDR1 and CDR2 (germline): GTSNPN, SVGIG (reference sequence). The CDR3 protein is CAWSAEGQGMGSRRKLFF. The DNA of the CDR3 is TGTGCCTGGAGTGCAGAAGGACAGGGGATGGGGTCGCGTCGAAAACTGTTTTTT.

The count of this clone is one. The chain combines TRBV7-5 with TRBJ1-3; the DNA was not compared with TRBD1, the D call given in the table. TRBV7-5 represents a pseudogene. This CDR3 has 20 amino acids. CDR3 coding DNA: TGTGTCAGAAGCTTAGATCTCCAGGACAGGGGAGGTTTCTCTGGAAACACCATATATTTT. Its translation: CVRSLDLQDRGGFSGNTIYF.

This clone has more than one count but fewer than ten. The same CDR3 arises from other DNA sequences in this sample as well. V is TRBV5-5 and J is TRBJ1-2, with no clear D. Between the trimmed V and J ends, which lost 0 bases and 0 bases, there was a span of 9 bases. CDR1 is SGHKS, CDR2 YYEKEE, per germline (reference sequence). The CDR3 is 15 residues long. The CDR3 reads CASSLAGSSNYGYTF. The CDR3 DNA sequence: TGTGCCAGCAGCTTGGCCGGCTCCTCTAACTATGGCTACACCTTC.

The rearrangement joins TRBV7-8 to TRBJ2-7; D is ambiguous. Germline V gene lookup returns CDR1 SGHVS and CDR2 FQNEAQ. V lost 1 base, J lost 0 bases, and 4 bases lay in between. The CDR3 loop spans 13 amino acids. The CDR3 loop is CASSLGPSYEQYV. CDR3 bases: TGTGCCAGCAGCTTAGGCCCCTCCTACGAGCAGTACGTC.

The chain uses TRBV5-1 and TRBJ2-1, with D maybe TRBD2 (6 bases). This CDR3 region has 15 residues. The germline V gene has CDR1 SGHRS and CDR2 YFSETQ. With 4 bases removed from V and 10 bases from J, the gap between germline ends came to 21 bases. The CDR3 DNA follows: TGCGCCAGCAGCAAAACGACTAGGGGAGAGGTGGAGCAGTTCTTC. It specifies CASSKTTRGEVEQFF.

The gene calls are TRBV5-1 and TRBJ1-1; D ambiguous. The CDR3 is 13 amino acids. Trimming removed 2 bases from V and 4 bases from J, with 9 bases in between. CDR1 is SGHRS, CDR2 YFSETQ, per germline. The CDR3 coding sequence is TGCGCCAGCAGCTTAGAAGTTAGCACTGAAGCTTTCTTT. It codes for CASSLEVSTEAFF. The complete variable domain, with remaining parts taken from reference TRBV5-1 and TRBJ1-1, reads KAGVTQTPRYLIKTRGQQVTLSCSPISGHRSVSWYQQTPGQGLQFLFEYFSETQRNKGNFPGRFSGRQFSNSRSEMNVSTLELGDSALYLCASSLEVSTEAFFGQGTRLTVV.

This clone showed up just once. This chain links TRBV28 with TRBJ1-2; the D is unclear. There are 12 residues in the CDR3. Germline CDR1 and CDR2: MDHEN and SYDVKM. Trimming took off 3 bases at V and 10 bases at J, with 12 bases between the two ends. CDR3 DNA: TGTGCCAGCAGTTTGGGAGTAGGGCCCTACACCTTC. Its translation is CASSLGVGPYTF.

The chain employs TRBV28 and TRBJ1-2; D call uncertain. The CDR3 sequence is 14 residues long. The ends were cut back, 3 bases at V and 4 bases at J, with 12 bases in the middle. Germline V gene data show CDR1 as MDHEN and CDR2 as SYDVKM. The CDR3 here is CASSFLGVPYGYTF. The CDR3, as DNA: TGTGCCAGCAGTTTTCTCGGGGTGCCCTATGGCTACACCTTC.

The CDR3 nucleotides are TGCGCCACCCAATTCGACATCTCCTATAATTCACCCCTCCACTTT. It encodes CATQFDISYNSPLHF. J is TRBJ1-6 and V is TRBV10-2; D not resolved. The V end lost 10 bases, the J end lost 0 bases, and 13 bases lay between the germline ends. CDR1 is WSHSY and CDR2 is SAAADI in the germline V gene. The CDR3 contains 15 residues.

This chain joins TRBV7-8 and TRBJ1-5, with 7 bases that match TRBD1. The junction had 9 bases not matched to a gene; V was cut back by 4 bases and J by 0 bases. Germline CDR1 is SGHVS and CDR2 is FQNEAQ. This CDR3 contains 17 residues. In DNA, the CDR3 is TGTGCCAGCAGCTCCAGAGACAGGGTGAATAGCAATCAGCCCCAGCATTTT. Residues: CASSSRDRVNSNQPQHF.

The chain recombines TRBV4-2 with TRBJ2-3; 9 nucleotides line up with TRBD2. The CDR3 has 16 amino acids. V shed 0 bases and J 7 bases; nucleotides not matched to a gene: 8. CDR1 LGHNA and CDR2 YNFKEQ come from the germline V gene. CDR3 amino acids: CASSQDPAGGYNTQYF. The CDR3 DNA is TGTGCCAGCAGCCAAGACCCAGCGGGGGGCTACAATACGCAGTATTTT.

The gene calls are TRBV30 and TRBJ1-4, with a possible D match to TRBD1 (5 bases). With 3 bases removed from V and 8 bases from J, the gap between germline ends came to 13 bases. Looked up from germline, CDR1 is GTSNPN and CDR2 is SVGIG (reference sequence). The CDR3 is made up of 13 amino acids. The CDR3 DNA is TGTGCCTGGAGCGCCGGGGCCTGGGAAAAACTGTTTTTT. The encoded protein is CAWSAGAWEKLFF. The variable domain in full, completed from reference TRBV30 and TRBJ1-4, reads SQTIHQWPATLVQPVGSPLSLECTVEGTSNPNLYWYRQAAGRGLQLLFYSVGIGQISSEVPQNLSASRPQDRQFILSSKKLLLSDSGFYLCAWSAGAWEKLFFGSGTQLSVL.

The chain recombines TRBV7-9 with TRBJ1-2; TRBD1 might be the D (6 bases). Trimming left V 1 base short and J 5 bases short, with 14 bases between. This CDR3 comprises 15 residues. The germline V gene has CDR1 SEHNR and CDR2 FQNEAQ (reference sequence). DNA for the CDR3: TGTGCCAGCAGCTTAGTAGGAGGGGGAGCGTATGGCTACACCTTC. Its protein is CASSLVGGGAYGYTF.

This chain connects TRBV6-5 to TRBJ2-5; 8 bases fit TRBD2. CDR1 is MNHEY and CDR2 is SVGAGI in the germline V gene. This CDR3 region has 14 residues. The V and J ends lost 2 bases and 7 bases, in that order; junction bases with no gene match: 6. The CDR3 reads CASSYKAGVGTQYF. The DNA of the CDR3 is TGTGCCAGCAGTTACAAAGCGGGGGTGGGGACCCAGTACTTC.

This chain links TRBV9 with TRBJ2-1; TRBD1 is a possible D gene (5 bases). Trimming removed 0 bases at V and 7 bases at J, with 5 bases between. Germline-derived CDR1 and CDR2 are SGDLS and YYNGEE. The CDR3 totals 12 residues. CDR3 protein: CASSVAGNEQFF. CDR3 coding DNA: TGTGCCAGCAGCGTAGCAGGGAATGAGCAGTTCTTC. Full variable domain (remainder filled in from reference TRBV9 and TRBJ2-1): DSGVTQTPKHLITATGQRVTLRCSPRSGDLSVYWYQQSLDQGLQFLIQYYNGEERAKGNILERFSAQQFPDLHSELNLSSLELGDSALYFCASSVAGNEQFFGPGTRLTVL.

V gene TRBV25-1 combines with J gene TRBJ1-1, with D unresolved. The V end lost 3 bases, the J end lost 4 bases, and 6 bases lay between the germline ends. Per the germline V gene, CDR1 is MGHDK and CDR2 is SYGVNS. The CDR3 has 12 amino acids. CDR3 DNA sequence: TGTGCCAGCAGTGATCTTGGCACTGAAGCTTTCTTT. Its protein product is CASSDLGTEAFF.

This chain connects TRBV11-2 to TRBJ1-3; no clear D. This CDR3 region has 14 residues. The V end lost 7 bases, the J end lost 1 base, and 11 bases lay between the germline ends. Germline loops: CDR1 SGHAT, CDR2 FQNNGV. CDR3 in DNA: TGTGCCAGCACCCCCCCGGGATCTGGAAACACCATATATTTT. Its translation is CASTPPGSGNTIYF.

The gene calls are TRBV11-2 and TRBJ2-7, with D perhaps matching TRBD1 (6 bases). From germline, CDR1 is SGHAT and CDR2 FQNNGV. The V end was cut by 5 bases, the J end by 7 bases, with 21 bases between. CDR3 length equals 15 residues. The CDR3 loop is CASSQIRGRVKEQYV. CDR3 bases: TGTGCCAGCAGCCAGATCAGGGGCAGGGTGAAGGAGCAGTACGTC.

V is TRBV25-1 and J is TRBJ2-1; 8 nucleotides line up with TRBD2. Per germline, CDR1 MGHDK and CDR2 SYGVNS. Trimming cost V 2 bases and J 10 bases; bases outside gene matches: 1. The length of the CDR3 is 12 residues. Here the CDR3 reads CASSESGREQFF. As DNA, the CDR3 is TGTGCCAGCAGTGAAAGCGGGAGAGAGCAGTTCTTC.

For this clone: The sample has other DNA sequences that encode this CDR3 too. The CDR3 bases are TGCGCCAGCAGCTTCGGAGGGTCGAATGAAAAACTGTTTTTT. Its translation is CASSFGGSNEKLFF. V gene TRBV5-1 combines with J gene TRBJ1-4; D is undetermined. The CDR3 sequence is 14 residues long. V lost 2 bases, J lost 5 bases, and 10 bases lay in between. The germline CDR1 and CDR2 sequences are SGHRS and YFSETQ.

This chain uses TRBV30 with TRBJ1-1; 7 positions match TRBD1. The CDR3 consists of 15 residues. Germline-derived CDR1 and CDR2 are GTSNPN and SVGIG (reference sequence). The V segment lost 1 base and the J segment 5 bases; nucleotides outside the gene matches: 10. The CDR3 reads CAWSGPRQGETEAFF. In DNA, the CDR3 is TGTGCCTGGAGTGGCCCCCGACAGGGAGAAACTGAAGCTTTCTTT.

This clone is a singleton in its sample. The rearrangement joins TRBV30 to TRBJ1-5; tentatively, D is TRBD1 (5 bases). Germline loops: CDR1 GTSNPN, CDR2 SVGIG (reference sequence). The V and J ends lost 8 bases and 0 bases respectively, with 20 bases between them. The CDR3 contains 16 residues. This chain's CDR3 is CAGGRNSLYSNQPQHF. In DNA, the CDR3 is TGTGCCGGGGGACGAAACAGCCTTTATAGCAATCAGCCCCAGCATTTT. The entire variable domain, with the rest obtained from reference TRBV30 and TRBJ1-5, is as follows: SQTIHQWPATLVQPVGSPLSLECTVEGTSNPNLYWYRQAAGRGLQLLFYSVGIGQISSEVPQNLSASRPQDRQFILSSKKLLLSDSGFYLCAGGRNSLYSNQPQHFGDGTRLSIL.

The chain recombines TRBV18 with TRBJ2-7, with unresolved D. CDR3 length: 16 amino acids. V gave up 4 bases and J gave up 6 bases, with 22 bases separating them. Germline V lookup: CDR1 KGHSH, CDR2 LQKENI. CDR3 DNA: TGTGCCAGCTCACGGACCTCAAATTCTGTATCTAGCGAGCAGTACGTC. Residues: CASSRTSNSVSSEQYV.